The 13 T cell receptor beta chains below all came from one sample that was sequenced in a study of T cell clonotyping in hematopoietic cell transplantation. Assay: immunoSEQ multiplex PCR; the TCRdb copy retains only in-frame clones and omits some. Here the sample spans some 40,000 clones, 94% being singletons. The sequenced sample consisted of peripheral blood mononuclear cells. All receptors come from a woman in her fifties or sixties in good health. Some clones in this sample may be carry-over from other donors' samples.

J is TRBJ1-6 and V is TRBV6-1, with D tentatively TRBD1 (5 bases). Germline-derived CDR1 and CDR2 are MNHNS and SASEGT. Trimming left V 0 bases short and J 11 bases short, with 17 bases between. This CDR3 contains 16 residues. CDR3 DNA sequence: TGTGCCAGCAGTGAAGCAGTAGAGAAACGCAGGGCACCCCTCCACTTT. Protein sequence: CASSEAVEKRRAPLHF.

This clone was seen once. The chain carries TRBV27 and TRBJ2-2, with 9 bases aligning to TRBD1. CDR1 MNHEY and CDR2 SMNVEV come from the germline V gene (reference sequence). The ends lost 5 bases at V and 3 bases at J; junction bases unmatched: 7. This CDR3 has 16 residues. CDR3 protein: CASSMGQGRDTGELFF. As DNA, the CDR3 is TGTGCCAGCAGTATGGGACAGGGTCGAGACACCGGGGAGCTGTTTTTT.

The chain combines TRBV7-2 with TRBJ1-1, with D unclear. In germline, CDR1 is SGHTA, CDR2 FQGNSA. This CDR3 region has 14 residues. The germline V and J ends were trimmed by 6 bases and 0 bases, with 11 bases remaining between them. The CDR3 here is CASSIGWVNTEAFF. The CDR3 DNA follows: TGTGCCAGCAGTATAGGGTGGGTGAACACTGAAGCTTTCTTT.

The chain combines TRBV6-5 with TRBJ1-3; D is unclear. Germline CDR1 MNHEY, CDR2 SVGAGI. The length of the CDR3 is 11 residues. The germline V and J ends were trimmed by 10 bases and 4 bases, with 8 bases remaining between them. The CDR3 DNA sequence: TGTGCCACAAAAGAGGGAAACACCATATATTTT. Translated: CATKEGNTIYF.

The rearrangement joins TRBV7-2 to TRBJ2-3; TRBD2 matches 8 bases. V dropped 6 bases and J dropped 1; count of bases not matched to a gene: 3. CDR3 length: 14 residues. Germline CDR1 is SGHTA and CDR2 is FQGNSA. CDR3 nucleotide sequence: TGTGCCAGCAGAAGAGCGGGGGGCACAGATACGCAGTATTTT. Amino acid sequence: CASRRAGGTDTQYF.

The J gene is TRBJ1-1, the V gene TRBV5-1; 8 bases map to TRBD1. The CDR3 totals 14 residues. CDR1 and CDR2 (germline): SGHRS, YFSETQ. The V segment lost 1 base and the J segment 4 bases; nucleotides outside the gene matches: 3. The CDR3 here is CASSLYRGATEAFF. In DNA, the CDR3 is TGCGCCAGCAGCTTGTACAGGGGGGCCACTGAAGCTTTCTTT. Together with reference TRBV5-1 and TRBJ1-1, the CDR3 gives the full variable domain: KAGVTQTPRYLIKTRGQQVTLSCSPISGHRSVSWYQQTPGQGLQFLFEYFSETQRNKGNFPGRFSGRQFSNSRSEMNVSTLELGDSALYLCASSLYRGATEAFFGQGTRLTVV.

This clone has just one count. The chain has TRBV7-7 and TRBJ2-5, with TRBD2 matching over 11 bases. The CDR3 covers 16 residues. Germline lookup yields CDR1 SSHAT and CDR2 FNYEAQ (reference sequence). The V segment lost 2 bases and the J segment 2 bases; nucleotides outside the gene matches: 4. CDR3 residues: CASSLSLAGGQETQYF. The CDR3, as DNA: TGTGCCAGCAGCTTATCTTTAGCGGGGGGGCAAGAGACCCAGTACTTC.

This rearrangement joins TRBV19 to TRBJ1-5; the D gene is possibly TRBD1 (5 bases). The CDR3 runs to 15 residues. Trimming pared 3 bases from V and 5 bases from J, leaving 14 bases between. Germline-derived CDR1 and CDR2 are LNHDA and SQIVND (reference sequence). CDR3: CASSISLGPYQPQHF. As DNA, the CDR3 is TGTGCCAGTAGTATTTCGCTGGGACCCTATCAGCCCCAGCATTTT.

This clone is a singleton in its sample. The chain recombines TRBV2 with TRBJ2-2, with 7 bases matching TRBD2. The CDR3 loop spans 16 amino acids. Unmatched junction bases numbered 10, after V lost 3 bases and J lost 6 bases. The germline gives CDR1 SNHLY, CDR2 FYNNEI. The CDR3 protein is CASSEGWGLSAGELFF. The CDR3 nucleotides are TGTGCCAGCAGTGAGGGGTGGGGACTATCGGCCGGGGAGCTGTTTTTT.

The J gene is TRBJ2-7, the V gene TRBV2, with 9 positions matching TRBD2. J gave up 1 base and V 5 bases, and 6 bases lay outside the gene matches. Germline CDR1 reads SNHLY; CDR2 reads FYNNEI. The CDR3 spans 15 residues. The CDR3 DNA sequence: TGTGCCAGCAGTTCAAGAGCGGGGGGATCCTACGAGCAGTACTTC. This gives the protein CASSSRAGGSYEQYF. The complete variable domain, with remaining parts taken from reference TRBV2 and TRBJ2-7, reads EPEVTQTPSHQVTQMGQEVILRCVPISNHLYFYWYRQILGQKVEFLVSFYNNEISEKSEIFDDQFSVERPDGSNFTLKIRSTKLEDSAMYFCASSSRAGGSYEQYFGPGTRLTVT.

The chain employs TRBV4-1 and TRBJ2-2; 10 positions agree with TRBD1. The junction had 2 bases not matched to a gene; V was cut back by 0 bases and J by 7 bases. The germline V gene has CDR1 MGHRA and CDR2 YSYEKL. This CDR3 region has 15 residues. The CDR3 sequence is CASSQEGTGVGELFF. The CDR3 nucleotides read TGCGCCAGCAGCCAAGAAGGGACAGGGGTCGGGGAGCTGTTTTTT.

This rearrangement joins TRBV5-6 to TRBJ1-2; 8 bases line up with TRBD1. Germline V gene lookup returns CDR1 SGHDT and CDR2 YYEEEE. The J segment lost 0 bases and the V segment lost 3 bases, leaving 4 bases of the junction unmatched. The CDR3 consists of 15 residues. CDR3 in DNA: TGTGCCAGCAGCTGGGGGGACAGGACTAACTATGGCTACACCTTC. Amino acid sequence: CASSWGDRTNYGYTF.

CDR3 bases: TGTGCCAGCAGTGGGGGGGACAGGGTATCGGAAGCTTTCTTT. Translating gives CASSGGDRVSEAFF. This sequence joins TRBV2 and TRBJ1-1; 9 bases align to TRBD1. V trimming: 4 bases; J trimming: 8 bases; junction bases outside the gene matches: 8. The length of the CDR3 is 14 residues. Germline V gene lookup returns CDR1 SNHLY and CDR2 FYNNEI.